A single T cell receptor (beta chain) is shown here with its context. This entry is derived from a study of blood T cell repertoires in COVID-19. Study-level background: Whether acute or convalescent, the COVID-19 samples came from the United States, Italy and Spain. In each case, the material was cDNA or gDNA derived from T cells, B-cell-depleted T cells, or PBMCs.

Per the original data handling: For nucleated cells, counts were estimated from reference gene primer amplification. The assay was immunoSEQ multiplex PCR, and TCRdb's table has in-frame clones only and misses some. V and J calls and clone size are as listed in that table; D and trimming were resolved from the DNA. In the table there are around 450,000 clones, roughly 90% of which are singletons. CDR1 and CDR2 (germline): SGHNT, YYREEE (reference sequence). With 3 bases clipped from V and 0 bases from J, the junction kept 4 bases outside the gene matches. The CDR3 is 15 amino acids. V is TRBV5-4 and J is TRBJ1-2; TRBD1 aligns across 8 bases. What was sequenced was peripheral blood. This clonotype originated in a woman under 40 with acute or convalescent COVID-19. The DNA of the CDR3 is TGTGCCAGCAGCTCGCAGGGGGCTGCTAACTATGGCTACACCTTC. Encoded protein: CASSSQGAANYGYTF.